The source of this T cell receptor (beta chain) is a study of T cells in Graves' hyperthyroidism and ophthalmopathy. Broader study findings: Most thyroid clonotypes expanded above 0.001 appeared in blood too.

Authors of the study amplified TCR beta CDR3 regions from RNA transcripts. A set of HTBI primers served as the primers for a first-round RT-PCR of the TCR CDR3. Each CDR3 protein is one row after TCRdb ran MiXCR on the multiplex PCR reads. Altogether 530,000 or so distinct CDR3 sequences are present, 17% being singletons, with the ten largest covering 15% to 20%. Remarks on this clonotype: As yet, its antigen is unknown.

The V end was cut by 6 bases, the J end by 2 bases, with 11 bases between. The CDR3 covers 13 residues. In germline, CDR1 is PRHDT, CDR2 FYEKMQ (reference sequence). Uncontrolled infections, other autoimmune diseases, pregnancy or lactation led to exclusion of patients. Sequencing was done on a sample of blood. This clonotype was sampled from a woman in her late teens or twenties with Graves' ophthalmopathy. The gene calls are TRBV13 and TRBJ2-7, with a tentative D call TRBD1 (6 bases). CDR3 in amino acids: CASSTRQAYEQYF. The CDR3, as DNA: TGTGCCAGCAGTACACGACAGGCCTACGAGCAGTACTTC.